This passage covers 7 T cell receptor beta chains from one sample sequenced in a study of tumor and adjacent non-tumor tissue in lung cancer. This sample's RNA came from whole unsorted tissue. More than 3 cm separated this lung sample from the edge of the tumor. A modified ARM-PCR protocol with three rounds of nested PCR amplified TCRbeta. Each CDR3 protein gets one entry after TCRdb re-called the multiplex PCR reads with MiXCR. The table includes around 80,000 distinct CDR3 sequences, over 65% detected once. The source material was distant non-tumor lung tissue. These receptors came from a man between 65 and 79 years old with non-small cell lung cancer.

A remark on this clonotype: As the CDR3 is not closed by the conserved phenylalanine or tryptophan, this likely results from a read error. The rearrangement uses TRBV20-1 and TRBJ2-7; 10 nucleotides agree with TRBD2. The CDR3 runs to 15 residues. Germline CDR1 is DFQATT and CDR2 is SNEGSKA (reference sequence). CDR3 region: CSVRVGLAETYEQYL. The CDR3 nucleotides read TGCAGTGTTAGAGTAGGACTAGCGGAGACCTACGAGCAGTACTTA.

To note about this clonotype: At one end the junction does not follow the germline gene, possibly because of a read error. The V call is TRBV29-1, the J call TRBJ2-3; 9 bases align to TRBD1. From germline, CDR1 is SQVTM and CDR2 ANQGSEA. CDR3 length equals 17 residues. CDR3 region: CGLLPHVTGGDTDTQYF. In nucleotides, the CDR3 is TGCGGCTTACTCCCACATGTGACAGGGGGGGACACAGATACACAGTATTTT.

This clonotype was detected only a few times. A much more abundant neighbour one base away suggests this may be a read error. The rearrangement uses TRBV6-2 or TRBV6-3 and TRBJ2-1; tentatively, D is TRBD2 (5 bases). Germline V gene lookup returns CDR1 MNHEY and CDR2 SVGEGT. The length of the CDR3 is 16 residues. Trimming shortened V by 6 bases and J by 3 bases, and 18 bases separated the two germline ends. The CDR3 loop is CASSSTPYRDYNEQFF. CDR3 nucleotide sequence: TGTGCCAGCAGCAGCACCCCATACCGGGACTACAATGAGCAGTTCTTC.

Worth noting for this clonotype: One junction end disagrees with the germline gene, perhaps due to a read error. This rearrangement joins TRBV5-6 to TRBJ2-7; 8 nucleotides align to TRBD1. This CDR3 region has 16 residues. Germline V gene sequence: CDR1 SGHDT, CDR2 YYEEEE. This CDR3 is CGRSSVVRDRTYEQYF. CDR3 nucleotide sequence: TGTGGCAGGAGCTCCGTTGTCCGGGACAGGACCTACGAGCAGTATTTC.

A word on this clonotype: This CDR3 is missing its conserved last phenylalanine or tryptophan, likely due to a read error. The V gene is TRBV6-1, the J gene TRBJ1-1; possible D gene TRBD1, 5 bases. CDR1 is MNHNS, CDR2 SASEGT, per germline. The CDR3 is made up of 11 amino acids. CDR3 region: CASRDNTEAFY. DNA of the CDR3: TGCGCCAGCAGGGACAACACTGAAGCTTTCTAT.

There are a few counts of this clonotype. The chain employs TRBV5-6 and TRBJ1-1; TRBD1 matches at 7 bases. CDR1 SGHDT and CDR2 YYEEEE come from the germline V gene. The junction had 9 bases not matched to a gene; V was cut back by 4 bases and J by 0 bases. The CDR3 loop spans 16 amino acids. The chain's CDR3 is CASSKTGTAMNTEAFF. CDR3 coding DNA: TGTGCCAGCAGCAAAACCGGGACAGCAATGAACACTGAAGCTTTCTTT.

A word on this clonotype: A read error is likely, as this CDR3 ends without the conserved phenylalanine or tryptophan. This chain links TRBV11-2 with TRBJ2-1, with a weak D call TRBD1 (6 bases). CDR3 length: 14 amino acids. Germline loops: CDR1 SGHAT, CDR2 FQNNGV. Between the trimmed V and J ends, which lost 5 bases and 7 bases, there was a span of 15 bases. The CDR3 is CASSDSLGGNEQFL. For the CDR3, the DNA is TGTGCCAGCAGCGATTCGTTAGGGGGAAATGAGCAGTTCCTC.